The T cell receptor beta chain described here comes from a study of blood T cell repertoires in COVID-19. Study information: The cDNA or gDNA used as material had been derived from T cells, B-cell-depleted T cells, or PBMCs.

Enrolled through a virtual design, the participants were between roughly 18 and 90 years of age and came from some 25 US areas. The CDR3 consists of 13 residues. Trimming at V came to 4 bases and at J to 4 bases, leaving 2 bases not matched to a gene. The germline gives CDR1 MGHDK, CDR2 SYGVNS. Method: immunoSEQ multiplex PCR; TCRdb's copy keeps in-frame clones and lacks some. Found here are approximately 190,000 clones, 84% of them singletons; the top ten hold about 3.3%. The gene calls are TRBV25-1 and TRBJ1-1; 8 bases line up with TRBD1. The source material was PBMCs or T cells enriched from blood (not recorded which). The receptor comes from a woman aged 30 to 39 who had been exposed to COVID-19. CDR3 amino acids: CASSVTGGTEAFF. CDR3 in DNA: TGTGCCAGCAGTGTAACAGGGGGCACTGAAGCTTTCTTT.